A selection of T cell receptor beta chains follows, all from one sample in a study of T cell responses to AZD1222 COVID-19 vaccine. TCRdb's table, derived via immunoSEQ multiplex PCR, lists solely in-frame clones and lacks some. The sample lists roughly 200,000 clones, approximately 92% occurring once. Sequences were derived from peripheral blood, sampled 28 days after the second dose of the MenACWY control vaccine. The source is an adult who received the MenACWY meningococcal vaccine as a control. Both conserved end residues are part of each CDR3.

j_call v_call cdr3_aa
TRBJ2-1 TRBV24-1 CATSVDSLYNEQFF
TRBJ2-1 TRBV7-6 CASIDLGGLDNEQFF
TRBJ1-1 TRBV18 CASSRDAKNTEAFF
TRBJ2-1 TRBV6-4 CASSPGPGANEQFF
TRBJ1-5 TRBV5-1 CASSLGDLSHQPQHF
TRBJ2-7 TRBV7-9 CASSENVEQYF
TRBJ2-7 TRBV11-2 CASSQWGAGSYEQYF
TRBJ1-2 TRBV27 CASSFDIAEPVYGYTF
TRBJ1-1 TRBV12-3/TRBV12-4 CASSLGRTEAFF
TRBJ1-2 TRBV9 CASSVDPGQVYGYTF
TRBJ2-7 TRBV5-4 CASSLAGGEQYF
TRBJ1-1 TRBV30 CAWSNRDTEAFF
TRBJ2-7 TRBV25-1 CASSESLAGPYEQYF
TRBJ2-7 TRBV7-3 CASSLAGEGEQYF
TRBJ2-3 TRBV29-1 CSHRGLTDTQYF
TRBJ2-2 TRBV18 CASSRLGQTNTGELFF
TRBJ1-1 TRBV28 CASSFSMNTEAFF
TRBJ2-3 TRBV18 CASSPPQRSSDTQYF
TRBJ1-2 TRBV9 CASSPQGRALYGYTF
TRBJ1-1 TRBV12-5 CASGDKNPGTGVRDTEAFF
TRBJ1-2 TRBV4-1 CASSQEDRGGYGYTF
TRBJ1-5 TRBV12-2 CASRSQRGPDPNQPQHF
TRBJ2-1 TRBV7-2 CASSLTDSPGSNEQFF
TRBJ1-3 TRBV6-5 CASSRDTLSGNTIYF
TRBJ2-2 TRBV6-4 CASSSKTLTGELFF
TRBJ1-1 TRBV2 CASSETRLTGGKAEAFF
TRBJ2-2 TRBV7-6 CASSLGTQGDGELFF
TRBJ1-4 TRBV2 CASSELGELFF
TRBJ2-7 TRBV19 CASSFGQGSSYEQYF